Listed below are T cell receptor beta chains from one sample, sequenced in a study of blood T cell repertoires in COVID-19. TCRdb's table, derived via immunoSEQ multiplex PCR, lists solely in-frame clones and lacks some. Of roughly 50,000 clones listed, around nine tenths are singletons. Sequenced material: peripheral blood. These receptors all stem from a woman in her 40s with active COVID-19. The CDR3 runs from the conserved cysteine through the conserved F or W. D genes are given only for firm matches. Only some rows state a clone size, as once, few, many or a class for expanded clones.

D: -
size: -
J: TRBJ2-2
V: TRBV5-1
DNA: TGCGCCAGCAGCCTCGGGACATCGAACACCGGGGAGCTGTTTTTT
CDR3: CASSLGTSNTGELFF

D: TRBD1
size: once
J: TRBJ2-7
V: TRBV2
DNA: TGTGCCAGCGTTTCGGAAACAGGGGGCGCAGGTTACGAGCAGTACTTC
CDR3: CASVSETGGAGYEQYF

D: TRBD1
size: -
J: TRBJ2-1
V: TRBV6-5
DNA: TGTGCCAGCAGGGGGACAGACAATGAGCAGTTCTTC
CDR3: CASRGTDNEQFF

D: -
size: -
J: TRBJ2-1
V: TRBV7-9
DNA: TGTGCCAGCAGCTTAGCCAGGGTGAGGGAGGACAATGAGCAGTTCTTC
CDR3: CASSLARVREDNEQFF

D: -
size: -
J: TRBJ1-6
V: TRBV6-6
DNA: TGTGCCAGCAGTTACGGCAGGAATAATTCACCCCTCCACTTT
CDR3: CASSYGRNNSPLHF

D: -
size: -
J: TRBJ2-7
V: TRBV6-1
DNA: TGTGCCAGCAGTGAAGGGGCCTCCAACTACGAGCAGTACTTC
CDR3: CASSEGASNYEQYF

D: -
size: -
J: TRBJ2-7
V: TRBV2
DNA: TGTGCCAGCAGTGACCGGCCTAAAATCCAGGTCATCCGGTTC
CDR3: CASSDRPKIQVIRF

D: -
size: -
J: TRBJ2-2
V: TRBV7-6
DNA: TGTGCCAGCACCAAAAGTGGCCCCCGGGGTACCGGGGAGCTGTTTTTT
CDR3: CASTKSGPRGTGELFF

D: TRBD1
size: -
J: TRBJ1-2
V: TRBV5-6
DNA: TGTGCCAGCAGCTCTACAGGGGATGGCTATGGCTACACCTTC
CDR3: CASSSTGDGYGYTF

D: -
size: -
J: TRBJ1-3
V: TRBV18
DNA: TGTGCCAGCTCACCACTAACGAATAGTAGAAACACCATATATTTT
CDR3: CASSPLTNSRNTIYF

D: TRBD1
size: few
J: TRBJ1-1
V: TRBV9
DNA: TGTGCCAGCAGCGTAGCACAGGGGGCAACTGAAGCTTTCTTT
CDR3: CASSVAQGATEAFF

D: -
size: -
J: TRBJ2-1
V: TRBV6-2/TRBV6-3
DNA: TGTGCCAGCAGCCCATCTGGGGGCAGATACAATGAGCAGTTCTTC
CDR3: CASSPSGGRYNEQFF

D: -
size: -
J: TRBJ1-5
V: TRBV10-2
DNA: TGCGCCAGCAGCCCGAACGGTCAGCCCCAGCATTTT
CDR3: CASSPNGQPQHF

D: -
size: few
J: TRBJ1-1
V: TRBV6-6
DNA: TGTGCCAGCAGTCGAAAAGATCGCAGTGAAGCTTTCTTT
CDR3: CASSRKDRSEAFF

D: TRBD2
size: -
J: TRBJ2-5
V: TRBV3-1/TRBV3-2
DNA: TGTGCCAGCAGCCAAGATTCGCCTAGCGGGGGCGAGACCCAGTACTTC
CDR3: CASSQDSPSGGETQYF

D: TRBD1
size: few
J: TRBJ1-2
V: TRBV7-3
DNA: TGTGCCAGCAGCTCCGGGACAGGGTCCTATGGCTACACCTTC
CDR3: CASSSGTGSYGYTF

D: TRBD2
size: -
J: TRBJ2-3
V: TRBV7-2
DNA: TGTGCCAGCAGCTTAGTGCGGGGGGCTTTAACAGATACGCAGTATTTT
CDR3: CASSLVRGALTDTQYF

D: -
size: -
J: TRBJ2-5
V: TRBV19
DNA: TGTGCCAGTAGTGCAGCGATGTACCAAGAGACCCAGTACTTC
CDR3: CASSAAMYQETQYF

D: TRBD1
size: -
J: TRBJ2-3
V: TRBV7-3
DNA: TGTGCCAGCAGCTTAGGACAGGTCACAGATACGCAGTATTTT
CDR3: CASSLGQVTDTQYF

D: TRBD1
size: -
J: TRBJ1-5
V: TRBV7-7
DNA: TGTGCTAGCAGCCTAGGACAGGGGGTTGGGAATCAGCCCCAGCATTTT
CDR3: CASSLGQGVGNQPQHF

D: -
size: -
J: TRBJ1-3
V: TRBV11-2
DNA: TGTGCCAGCAGCTTAATCGCTCGCAGGTTCGGAAACACCATATATTTT
CDR3: CASSLIARRFGNTIYF

D: TRBD2
size: -
J: TRBJ2-3
V: TRBV2
DNA: TGTGCCAGCAGCGCCAACGGGGGGGGCACAGATACGCAGTATTTT
CDR3: CASSANGGGTDTQYF

D: -
size: once
J: TRBJ1-2
V: TRBV18
DNA: TGTGCCAGCTCACCCAGGGCAGTCGATGGCTACACCTTC
CDR3: CASSPRAVDGYTF

D: -
size: -
J: TRBJ1-2
V: TRBV15
DNA: TGTGCCACCTCAGGGGTGCGTGACTATGGCTACACCTTC
CDR3: CATSGVRDYGYTF

D: -
size: -
J: TRBJ2-3
V: TRBV5-1
DNA: TGCGCCAGCAGCGACGAATTGGGCGGGGGCACAGATACGCAGTATTTT
CDR3: CASSDELGGGTDTQYF

D: -
size: -
J: TRBJ1-5
V: TRBV19
DNA: TGTGCCAGTAGTCCTGGCCGTCGCTTCGGACCTAAGGGGAATCAGCCCCAGCATTTT
CDR3: CASSPGRRFGPKGNQPQHF